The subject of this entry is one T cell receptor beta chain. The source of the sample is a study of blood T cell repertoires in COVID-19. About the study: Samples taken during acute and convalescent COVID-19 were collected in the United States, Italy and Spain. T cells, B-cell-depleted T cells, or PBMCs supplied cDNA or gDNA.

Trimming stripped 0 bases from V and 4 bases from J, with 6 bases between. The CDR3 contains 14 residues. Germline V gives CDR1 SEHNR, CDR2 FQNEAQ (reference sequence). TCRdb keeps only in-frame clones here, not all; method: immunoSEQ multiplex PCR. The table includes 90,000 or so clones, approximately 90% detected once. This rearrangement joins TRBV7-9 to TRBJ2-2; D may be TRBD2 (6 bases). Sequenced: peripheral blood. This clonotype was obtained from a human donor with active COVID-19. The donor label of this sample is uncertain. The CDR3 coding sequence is TGTGCCAGCAGCTTAGCGGGGGGCACCGGGGAGCTGTTTTTT. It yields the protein CASSLAGGTGELFF. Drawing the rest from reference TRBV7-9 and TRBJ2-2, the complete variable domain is DTGVSQNPRHKITKRGQNVTFRCDPISEHNRLYWYRQTLGQGPEFLTYFQNEAQLEKSRLLSDRFSAERPKGSFSTLEIQRTEQGDSAMYLCASSLAGGTGELFFGEGSRLTVL.